This TCR beta chain was recorded in a study of T cell clonality in common variable immunodeficiency. Broader study findings: CVID patient heterogeneity limited repertoire-clinical complication correlations. TCRbeta clonality was increased in CVID versus healthy controls. In common variable immunodeficiency, TCR beta chains reportedly carried fewer deletions and N-nucleotide insertions.

In regard to this clone: As yet, its antigen is unknown. The DNA ends 3 residues before the CDR3 does, and the rest of the CDR3 is filled in from the germline J gene.

The junction had 6 bases not matched to a gene; V was cut back by 6 bases and J by 4 bases. In germline, CDR1 is MNHEY, CDR2 SVGEGT. This CDR3 region has 14 residues. TCRdb's table, derived via immunoSEQ multiplex PCR, lists solely in-frame clones and lacks some. Singletons are absent from the sample, which has fewer than 30,000 clones. Replacement immunoglobulin had been given to every CVID subject for at least one year. Blood samples were heparinized, about 5 to 9 ml per donor. Sequencing input: peripheral blood mononuclear cells. The TCR originated in a human donor with common variable immunodeficiency. This chain uses TRBV6-2 or TRBV6-3 with TRBJ2-7, with 10 bases fitting TRBD2. The CDR3 DNA, read in part, is TGTGCCAGCAGAGCGGGGGGGAGAGGGTACGAG. The encoded protein is CASRAGGRGYE. In full, the CDR3 is CASRAGGRGYEQYF.